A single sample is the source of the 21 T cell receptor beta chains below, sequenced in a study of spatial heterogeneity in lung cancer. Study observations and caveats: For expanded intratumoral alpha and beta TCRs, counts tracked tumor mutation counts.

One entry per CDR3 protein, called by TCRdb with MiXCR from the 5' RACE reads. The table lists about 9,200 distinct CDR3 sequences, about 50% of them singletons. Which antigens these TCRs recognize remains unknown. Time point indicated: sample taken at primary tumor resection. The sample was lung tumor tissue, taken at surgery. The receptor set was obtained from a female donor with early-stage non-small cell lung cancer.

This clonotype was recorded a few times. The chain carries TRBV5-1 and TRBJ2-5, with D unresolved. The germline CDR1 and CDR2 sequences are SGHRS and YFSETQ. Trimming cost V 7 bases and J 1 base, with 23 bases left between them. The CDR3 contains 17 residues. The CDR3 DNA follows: TGCGCCAGCTCTCACACAAAGGAAGGCAAGGGCCAAGAGACCCAGTACTTC. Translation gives CASSHTKEGKGQETQYF.

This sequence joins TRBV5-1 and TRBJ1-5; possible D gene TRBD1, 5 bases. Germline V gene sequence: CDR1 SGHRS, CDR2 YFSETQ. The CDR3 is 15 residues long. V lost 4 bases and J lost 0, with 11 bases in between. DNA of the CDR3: TGCGCCAGCAGCCTTCAGGGCAATAGCAATCAGCCCCAGCATTTT. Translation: CASSLQGNSNQPQHF.

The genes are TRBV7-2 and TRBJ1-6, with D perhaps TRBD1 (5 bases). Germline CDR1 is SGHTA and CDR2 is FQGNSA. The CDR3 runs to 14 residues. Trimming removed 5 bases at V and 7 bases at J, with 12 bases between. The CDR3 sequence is CASSPRTSNSPLHF. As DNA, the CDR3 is TGTGCCAGCAGCCCCCGGACATCCAATTCACCCCTCCACTTT.

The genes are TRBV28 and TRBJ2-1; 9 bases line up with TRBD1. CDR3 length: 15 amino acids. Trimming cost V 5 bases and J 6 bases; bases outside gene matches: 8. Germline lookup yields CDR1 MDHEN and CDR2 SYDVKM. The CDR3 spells CASSPPGQGANEQFF. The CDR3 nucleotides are TGTGCCAGCAGTCCTCCGGGACAGGGAGCCAATGAGCAGTTCTTC.

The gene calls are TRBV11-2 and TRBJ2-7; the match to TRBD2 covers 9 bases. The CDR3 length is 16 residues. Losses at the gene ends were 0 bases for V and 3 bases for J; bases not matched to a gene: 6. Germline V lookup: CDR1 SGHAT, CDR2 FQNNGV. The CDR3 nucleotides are TGTGCCAGCAGCTTAGATGACCTAGCGGGAAGCTACGAGCAGTACTTC. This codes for CASSLDDLAGSYEQYF.

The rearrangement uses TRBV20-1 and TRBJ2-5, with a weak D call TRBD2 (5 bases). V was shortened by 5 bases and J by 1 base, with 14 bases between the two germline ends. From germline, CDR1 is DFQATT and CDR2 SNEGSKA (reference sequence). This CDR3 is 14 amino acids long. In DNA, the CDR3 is TGCAGTGCTCTGCATTGGACTTCCCAAGAGACCCAGTACTTC. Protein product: CSALHWTSQETQYF.

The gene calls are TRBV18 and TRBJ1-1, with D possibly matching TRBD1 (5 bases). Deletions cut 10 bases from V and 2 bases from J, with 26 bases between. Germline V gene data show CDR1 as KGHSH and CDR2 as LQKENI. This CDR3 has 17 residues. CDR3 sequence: CATNIGVALETNTEAFF. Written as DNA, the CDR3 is TGTGCCACCAACATAGGGGTCGCGCTCGAGACAAACACTGAAGCTTTCTTT.

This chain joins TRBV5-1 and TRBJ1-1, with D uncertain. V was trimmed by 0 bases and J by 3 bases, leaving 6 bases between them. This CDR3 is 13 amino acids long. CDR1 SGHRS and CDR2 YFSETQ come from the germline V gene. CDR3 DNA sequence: TGCGCCAGCAGCTTGGCGGGAGACACTGAAGCTTTCTTT. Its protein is CASSLAGDTEAFF.

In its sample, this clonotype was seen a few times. The CDR3 is CSARVTGGLYEQYF. CDR3 DNA: TGCAGTGCTAGAGTGACAGGGGGGTTGTACGAGCAGTACTTC. The rearrangement uses TRBV20-1 and TRBJ2-7; 9 bases agree with TRBD1. The V segment lost 1 base and the J segment 4 bases; nucleotides outside the gene matches: 5. The CDR3 has 14 amino acids. Germline V gene sequence: CDR1 DFQATT, CDR2 SNEGSKA (reference sequence).

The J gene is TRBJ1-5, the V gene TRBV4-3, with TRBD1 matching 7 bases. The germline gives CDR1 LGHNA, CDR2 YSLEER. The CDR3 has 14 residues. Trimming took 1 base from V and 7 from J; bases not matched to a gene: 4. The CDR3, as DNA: TGCGCCAGCAGCCAAGTAACAGGGGACCAGCCCCAGCATTTT. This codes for CASSQVTGDQPQHF.

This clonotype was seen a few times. The CDR3 DNA is TGTGCCAGCAGCGTAGGGCAGGTGCGGGGGGGAACTTTCTTT. Translating gives CASSVGQVRGGTFF. The rearrangement joins TRBV9 to TRBJ1-1; D might be TRBD1 (5 bases). The V end was cut by 0 bases, the J end by 12 bases, with 18 bases between. Germline lookup yields CDR1 SGDLS and CDR2 YYNGEE. This CDR3 region has 14 residues. Filled out from reference TRBV9 and TRBJ1-1, the complete variable domain reads DSGVTQTPKHLITATGQRVTLRCSPRSGDLSVYWYQQSLDQGLQFLIQYYNGEERAKGNILERFSAQQFPDLHSELNLSSLELGDSALYFCASSVGQVRGGTFFGQGTRLTVV.

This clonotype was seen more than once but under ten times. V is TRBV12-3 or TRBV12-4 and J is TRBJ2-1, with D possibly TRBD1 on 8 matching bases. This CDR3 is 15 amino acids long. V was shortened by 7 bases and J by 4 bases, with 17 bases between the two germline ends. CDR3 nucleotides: TGTGCCAGCATCCTGGGAGGGACAGGATACAATGAGCAGTTCTTC. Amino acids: CASILGGTGYNEQFF.

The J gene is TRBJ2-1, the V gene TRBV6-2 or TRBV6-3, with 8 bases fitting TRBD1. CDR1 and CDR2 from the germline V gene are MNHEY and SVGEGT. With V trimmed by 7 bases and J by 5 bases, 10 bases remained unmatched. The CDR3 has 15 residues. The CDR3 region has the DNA TGTGCCAGCATCTCCGGGACAGGAGTAAACAATGAGCAGTTCTTC. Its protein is CASISGTGVNNEQFF.

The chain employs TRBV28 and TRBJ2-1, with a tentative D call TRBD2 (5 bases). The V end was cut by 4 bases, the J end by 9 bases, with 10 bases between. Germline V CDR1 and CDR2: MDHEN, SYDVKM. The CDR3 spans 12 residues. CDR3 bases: TGTGCCAGCAGTTCCCCGCGGGTTGAGCAGTTCTTC. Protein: CASSSPRVEQFF.

CDR3 DNA sequence: TGTGCCAGCTCACCCGGACTCTCCACAGATACGCAGTATTTT. Residues: CASSPGLSTDTQYF. This chain uses TRBV18 with TRBJ2-3, with TRBD2 as a possible D gene (5 bases). The V gene lost 3 bases and the J gene lost 2 bases, with 9 bases spanning the gap. The CDR3 covers 14 residues. CDR1 is KGHSH and CDR2 is LQKENI in the germline V gene.

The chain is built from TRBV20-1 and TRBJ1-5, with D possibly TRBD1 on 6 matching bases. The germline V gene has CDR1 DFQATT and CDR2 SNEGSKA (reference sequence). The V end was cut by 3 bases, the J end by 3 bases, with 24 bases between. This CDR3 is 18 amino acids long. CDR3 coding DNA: TGCAGTGCTAGCTTCAGGCCCCTCGGAGACAGGTTCAATCAGCCCCAGCATTTT. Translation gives CSASFRPLGDRFNQPQHF.

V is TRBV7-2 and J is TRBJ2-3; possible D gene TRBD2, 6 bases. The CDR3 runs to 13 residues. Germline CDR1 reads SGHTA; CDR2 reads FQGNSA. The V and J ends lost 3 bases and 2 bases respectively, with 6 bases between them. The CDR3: CASSLGLTDTQYF. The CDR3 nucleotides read TGTGCCAGCAGCTTGGGACTCACAGATACGCAGTATTTT. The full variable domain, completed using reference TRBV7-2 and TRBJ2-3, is GAGVSQSPSNKVTEKGKDVELRCDPISGHTALYWYRQSLGQGLEFLIYFQGNSAPDKSGLPSDRFSAERTGGSVSTLTIQRTQQEDSAVYLCASSLGLTDTQYFGPGTRLTVL.

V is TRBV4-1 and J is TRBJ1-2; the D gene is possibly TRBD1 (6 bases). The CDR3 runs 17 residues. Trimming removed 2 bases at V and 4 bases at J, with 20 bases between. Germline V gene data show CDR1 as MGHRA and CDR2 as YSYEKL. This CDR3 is CASSQTFAGGNFYGYTF. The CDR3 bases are TGCGCCAGCAGCCAAACCTTTGCGGGGGGCAACTTCTATGGCTACACCTTC.

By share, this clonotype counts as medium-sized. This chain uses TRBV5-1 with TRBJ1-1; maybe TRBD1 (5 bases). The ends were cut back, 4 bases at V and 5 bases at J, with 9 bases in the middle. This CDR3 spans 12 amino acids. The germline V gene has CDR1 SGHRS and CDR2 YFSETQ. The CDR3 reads CASSERQTEAFF. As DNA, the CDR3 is TGCGCCAGCAGCGAAAGACAGACTGAAGCTTTCTTT.

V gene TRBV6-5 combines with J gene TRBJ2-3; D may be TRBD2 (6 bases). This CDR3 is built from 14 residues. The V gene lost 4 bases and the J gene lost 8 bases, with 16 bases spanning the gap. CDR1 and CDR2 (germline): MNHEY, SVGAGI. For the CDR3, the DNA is TGTGCCAGCAGTTGGGGCGGGGCCCGAGGTACGCAGTATTTT. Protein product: CASSWGGARGTQYF.

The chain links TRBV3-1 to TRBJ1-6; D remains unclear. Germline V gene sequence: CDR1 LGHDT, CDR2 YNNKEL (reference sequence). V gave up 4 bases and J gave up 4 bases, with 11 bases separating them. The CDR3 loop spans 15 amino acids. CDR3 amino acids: CASSPTATYNSPLHF. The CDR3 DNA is TGTGCCAGCAGCCCTACAGCTACTTATAATTCACCCCTCCACTTT.